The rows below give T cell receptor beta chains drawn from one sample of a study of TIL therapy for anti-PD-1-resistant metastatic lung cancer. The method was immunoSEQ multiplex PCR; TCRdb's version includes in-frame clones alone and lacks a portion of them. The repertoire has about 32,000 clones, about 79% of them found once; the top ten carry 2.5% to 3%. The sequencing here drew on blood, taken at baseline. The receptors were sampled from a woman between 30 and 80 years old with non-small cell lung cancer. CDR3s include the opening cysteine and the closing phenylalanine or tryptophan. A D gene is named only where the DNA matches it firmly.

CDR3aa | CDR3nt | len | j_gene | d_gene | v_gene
CASSYELAGGYTEAFF | TGTGCCAGCAGTTACGAACTGGCAGGGGGATACACTGAAGCTTTCTTT | 16 | TRBJ1-1 | TRBD1 | TRBV6-5
CASSQVGGRGSGYTF | TGTGCCAGCAGCCAAGTTGGGGGCAGGGGTAGCGGCTACACCTTC | 15 | TRBJ1-2 | . | TRBV14
CASSPGQITNYGYTF | TGTGCCAGCAGCCCGGGACAGATTACTAACTATGGCTACACCTTC | 15 | TRBJ1-2 | TRBD1 | TRBV28
CASSPLAGDVTGELFF | TGTGCCAGCAGCCCACTAGCGGGAGACGTCACCGGGGAGCTGTTTTTT | 16 | TRBJ2-2 | TRBD2 | TRBV5-4
CASSQWGYEQYF | TGTGCCAGCAGCCAGTGGGGATACGAGCAGTACTTC | 12 | TRBJ2-7 | . | TRBV7-2
CASMNREYSNQPQHF | TGTGCCAGCATGAATAGGGAATATAGCAATCAGCCCCAGCATTTT | 15 | TRBJ1-5 | . | TRBV6-1
CASSQDPTTHTQYF | TGCGCCAGCAGCCAAGATCCGACTACCCATACGCAGTATTTT | 14 | TRBJ2-3 | . | TRBV4-1
CASSWDGSSYNEQFF | TGTGCCAGCAGCTGGGACGGGAGCTCCTACAATGAGCAGTTCTTC | 15 | TRBJ2-1 | . | TRBV7-2
CASSFGGVNQPQHF | TGTGCCAGCAGTTTCGGAGGGGTTAATCAGCCCCAGCATTTT | 14 | TRBJ1-5 | . | TRBV27
CASSEGVNQPQHF | TGTGCCAGTAGTGAGGGGGTCAATCAGCCCCAGCATTTT | 13 | TRBJ1-5 | . | TRBV19